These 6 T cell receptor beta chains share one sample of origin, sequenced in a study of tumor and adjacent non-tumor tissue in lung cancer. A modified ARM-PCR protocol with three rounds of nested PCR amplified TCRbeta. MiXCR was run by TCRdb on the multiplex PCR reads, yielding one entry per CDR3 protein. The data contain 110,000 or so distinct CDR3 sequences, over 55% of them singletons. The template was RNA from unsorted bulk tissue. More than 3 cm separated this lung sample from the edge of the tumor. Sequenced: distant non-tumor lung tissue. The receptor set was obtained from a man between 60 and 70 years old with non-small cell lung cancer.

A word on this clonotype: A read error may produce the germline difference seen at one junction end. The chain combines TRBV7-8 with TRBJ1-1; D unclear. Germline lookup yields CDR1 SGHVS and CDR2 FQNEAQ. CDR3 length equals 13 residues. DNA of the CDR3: TGTGTCAGCACCAAATGGACGAACACTGAAGCTTTCTTT. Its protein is CVSTKWTNTEAFF.

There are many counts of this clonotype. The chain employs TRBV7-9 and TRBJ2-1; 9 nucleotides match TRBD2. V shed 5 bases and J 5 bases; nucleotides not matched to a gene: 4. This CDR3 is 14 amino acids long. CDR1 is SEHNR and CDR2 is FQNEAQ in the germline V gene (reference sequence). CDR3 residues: CASSQTSGDNEQFF. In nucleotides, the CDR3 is TGTGCCAGCAGCCAGACTAGCGGAGACAATGAGCAGTTCTTC.

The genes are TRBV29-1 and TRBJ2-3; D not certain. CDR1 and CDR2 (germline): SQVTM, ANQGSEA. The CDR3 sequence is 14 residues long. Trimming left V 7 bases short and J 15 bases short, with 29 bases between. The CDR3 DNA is TGCAGCGCCAACCCAAAGGCAGGCACAGATATGCAATATTTT. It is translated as CSANPKAGTDMQYF.

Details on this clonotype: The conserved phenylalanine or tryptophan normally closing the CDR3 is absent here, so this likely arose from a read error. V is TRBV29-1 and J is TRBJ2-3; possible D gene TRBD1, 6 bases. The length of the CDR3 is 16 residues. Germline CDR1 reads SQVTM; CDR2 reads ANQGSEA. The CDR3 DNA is TGCAGTGTTGAAGATCTTCGGCAGGGGCCTGCAGATACGCAGTATCTT. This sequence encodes CSVEDLRQGPADTQYL.

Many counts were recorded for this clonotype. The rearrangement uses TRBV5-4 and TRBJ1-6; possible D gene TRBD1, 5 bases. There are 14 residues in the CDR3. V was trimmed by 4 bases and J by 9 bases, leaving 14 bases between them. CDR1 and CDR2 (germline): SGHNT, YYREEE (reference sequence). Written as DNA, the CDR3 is TGTGCCAGCAGCACCCAGACAGACACTTCACCCCTCCACTTT. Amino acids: CASSTQTDTSPLHF.

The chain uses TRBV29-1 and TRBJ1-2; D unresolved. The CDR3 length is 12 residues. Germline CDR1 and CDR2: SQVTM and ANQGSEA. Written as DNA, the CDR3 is TGCGGCGAGTGCCGGACCCCAGTGGGCTACACCTTC. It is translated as CGECRTPVGYTF.